Given below is one TCR beta chain in context. This sample was included in a study of blood T cell repertoires in COVID-19. On the study more broadly: The origin of the acute and convalescent COVID-19 samples was the United States, Italy and Spain. In each case, the material was cDNA or gDNA derived from T cells, B-cell-depleted T cells, or PBMCs.

Source study methods: Amplifying reference gene primers gave estimates of nucleated cell counts. The assay was immunoSEQ multiplex PCR, and TCRdb's table has in-frame clones only and misses some. V, J and clone size are those of that table, while D and trimming were read from the DNA. The sample yields about 290,000 clones, around 92% seen once. Seattle's enrolled individuals joined amid active infection and were then monitored longitudinally. The TCR was taken from a woman aged 30 to 39 with COVID-19, enrolled during active disease. Specimen: peripheral blood.

CDR3 in amino acids: CASSRVSNQPQHF. CDR3 coding DNA: TGTGCCAGCTCACGCGTTAGCAATCAGCCCCAGCATTTT. This rearrangement joins TRBV18 to TRBJ1-5; D gene ambiguous. Trimming left V 4 bases short and J 0 bases short, with 4 bases between. The CDR3 length is 13 residues. CDR1 and CDR2 (germline): KGHSH, LQKENI.